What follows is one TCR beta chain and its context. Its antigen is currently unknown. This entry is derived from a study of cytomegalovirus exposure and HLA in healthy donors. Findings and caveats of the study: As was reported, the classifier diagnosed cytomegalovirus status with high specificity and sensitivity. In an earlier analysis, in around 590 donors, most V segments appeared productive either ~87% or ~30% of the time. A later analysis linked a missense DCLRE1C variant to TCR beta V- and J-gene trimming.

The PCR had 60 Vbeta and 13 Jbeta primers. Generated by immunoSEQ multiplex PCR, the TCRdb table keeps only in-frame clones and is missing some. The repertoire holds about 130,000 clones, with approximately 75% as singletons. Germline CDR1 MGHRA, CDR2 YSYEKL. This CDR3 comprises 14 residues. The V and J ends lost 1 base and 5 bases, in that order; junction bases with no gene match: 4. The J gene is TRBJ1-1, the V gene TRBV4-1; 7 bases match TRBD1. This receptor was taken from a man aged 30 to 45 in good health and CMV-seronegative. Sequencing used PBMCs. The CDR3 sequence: CASSQGDRRTEAFF. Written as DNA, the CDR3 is TGCGCCAGCAGCCAAGGGGACAGAAGGACTGAAGCTTTCTTT.